One and the same sample provided the 21 T cell receptor beta chains below, sequenced in a study of control samples from healthy donors and cancer patients. Data came from immunoSEQ multiplex PCR; TCRdb stores just in-frame clones and leaves some out. The sample consists of some 120,000 clones, over 85% of them appearing once. The material sequenced was blood. The source is a man aged 25 to 40 in good health.

The chain couples TRBV5-1 to TRBJ2-5; D is possibly TRBD1 (5 bases). The ends were cut back, 0 bases at V and 3 bases at J, with 9 bases in the middle. There are 14 residues in the CDR3. In germline, CDR1 is SGHRS, CDR2 YFSETQ. The CDR3 here is CASSLESGKETQYF. The DNA of the CDR3 is TGCGCCAGCAGCTTGGAGTCAGGGAAAGAGACCCAGTACTTC.

The chain uses TRBV5-6 and TRBJ2-6, with a tentative D call TRBD2 (6 bases). CDR3 length: 16 amino acids. The V end lost 4 bases, the J end lost 0 bases, and 11 bases lay between the germline ends. The germline V gene has CDR1 SGHDT and CDR2 YYEEEE. The DNA for the CDR3 is TGTGCCAGCAGCCTACGGACTATCTCTGGGGCCAACGTCCTGACTTTC. As protein: CASSLRTISGANVLTF.

The rearrangement links TRBV5-4 to TRBJ2-7, with a possible D match to TRBD2 (6 bases). Trimming stripped 4 bases from V and 3 bases from J, with 17 bases between. There are 15 residues in the CDR3. Germline CDR1 SGHNT, CDR2 YYREEE (reference sequence). CDR3 region: CASSRSSGGDYEQYF. CDR3 coding DNA: TGTGCCAGCAGCAGATCCTCCGGGGGTGACTACGAGCAGTACTTC.

The chain employs TRBV15 and TRBJ1-2; a weak D match, TRBD1 (5 bases). The CDR3 is 15 amino acids. Trimming took off 1 base at V and 6 bases at J, with 15 bases between the two ends. Germline values: CDR1 LNHNV, CDR2 YYDKDF (reference sequence). CDR3 region: CATSRVGTPGHGYTF. CDR3 coding DNA: TGTGCCACCAGCAGAGTAGGGACCCCGGGCCATGGCTACACCTTC.

The chain links TRBV7-9 to TRBJ2-2, with 8 nucleotides matching TRBD1. There are 16 residues in the CDR3. Germline V gene sequence: CDR1 SEHNR, CDR2 FQNEAQ (reference sequence). V lost 6 bases and J lost 5; bases outside the gene matches: 11. The CDR3 sequence is CASSSRQGPTTGELFF. In DNA, the CDR3 is TGTGCCAGCAGTTCAAGACAGGGGCCTACTACCGGGGAGCTGTTTTTT. The complete variable domain, with remaining parts taken from reference TRBV7-9 and TRBJ2-2, reads DTGVSQNPRHKITKRGQNVTFRCDPISEHNRLYWYRQTLGQGPEFLTYFQNEAQLEKSRLLSDRFSAERPKGSFSTLEIQRTEQGDSAMYLCASSSRQGPTTGELFFGEGSRLTVL.

A single count supports this clone. V is TRBV12-3 or TRBV12-4 and J is TRBJ1-2; D is unresolved. CDR3 length: 13 amino acids. With 2 bases removed from V and 8 bases from J, the gap between germline ends came to 12 bases. The CDR3 region is CASSLNEPSGYTF. The CDR3 bases are TGTGCCAGCAGTTTAAACGAGCCTTCGGGCTACACCTTC.

The chain combines TRBV7-9 with TRBJ1-1; D gene unclear. The CDR3 length is 13 residues. CDR1 and CDR2 (germline): SEHNR, FQNEAQ (reference sequence). V was cut by 6 bases and J by 2 bases, with 10 bases left in between. CDR3: CASSPGENTEAFF. CDR3 bases: TGTGCCAGCAGTCCAGGTGAAAACACTGAAGCTTTCTTT.

Only one count was recorded for this clone. This chain uses TRBV19 with TRBJ1-1; D is unclear. This CDR3 spans 16 amino acids. Germline values: CDR1 LNHDA, CDR2 SQIVND (reference sequence). The V end was cut by 1 base, the J end by 4 bases, with 16 bases between. CDR3 DNA sequence: TGTGCCAGTAGTATAGGAGCAGAGGCTTGGGGCACTGAAGCTTTCTTT. This gives the protein CASSIGAEAWGTEAFF.

The chain is built from TRBV27 and TRBJ2-7; the match to TRBD1 covers 7 bases. CDR1 MNHEY and CDR2 SMNVEV come from the germline V gene (reference sequence). The CDR3 spans 15 residues. J was trimmed by 0 bases and V by 6 bases; bases with no gene match: 8. CDR3 sequence: CASRTTGASSYEQYF. In DNA, the CDR3 is TGTGCCAGCAGAACTACAGGGGCGTCCTCCTACGAGCAGTACTTC.

The chain links TRBV11-2 to TRBJ2-3; TRBD2 is a possible D gene (6 bases). The CDR3 contains 16 residues. Trimming removed 1 base from V and 3 bases from J, with 14 bases in between. Germline V gene sequence: CDR1 SGHAT, CDR2 FQNNGV. The CDR3 region has the DNA TGTGCCAGCAGCTTAGTCGGAGGGGCAGGGACAGATACGCAGTATTTT. Encoded protein: CASSLVGGAGTDTQYF.

This rearrangement joins TRBV24-1 to TRBJ2-5, with 7 nucleotides matching TRBD1. This CDR3 spans 15 amino acids. V lost 3 bases and J lost 4; bases outside the gene matches: 7. Per the germline V gene, CDR1 is KGHDR and CDR2 is SFDVKD. The CDR3 sequence: CATSDPEGARETQYF. Written as DNA, the CDR3 is TGTGCCACCAGTGATCCCGAGGGGGCACGAGAGACCCAGTACTTC.

The chain joins TRBV4-1 to TRBJ1-2; 7 bases match TRBD1. Looked up from germline, CDR1 is MGHRA and CDR2 is YSYEKL. Unmatched junction bases numbered 11, after V lost 4 bases and J lost 6 bases. The length of the CDR3 is 15 residues. CDR3 coding DNA: TGCGCCAGCAGCCGAAGGAGGGGGCGCTCAGATGGCTACACCTTC. Translation: CASSRRRGRSDGYTF.

The gene calls are TRBV2 and TRBJ1-5; D gene uncertain. This CDR3 contains 16 residues. Trimming pared 5 bases from V and 7 bases from J, leaving 21 bases between. Germline V gene sequence: CDR1 SNHLY, CDR2 FYNNEI. CDR3 in amino acids: CASSHVVSVLIQPQHF. CDR3 DNA: TGTGCCAGCAGTCATGTCGTTTCGGTGTTGATACAGCCCCAGCATTTT.

The chain is built from TRBV11-3 and TRBJ1-6, with unresolved D. V was clipped by 0 bases and J by 9 bases, with 6 bases between them. Looked up from germline, CDR1 is SGHNT and CDR2 is YENEEA. The CDR3 covers 13 residues. As DNA, the CDR3 is TGTGCCAGCAGCTTAGAAAGTGGTTCACCCCTCCACTTT. Protein product: CASSLESGSPLHF.

The gene calls are TRBV27 and TRBJ2-3, with 10 bases fitting TRBD2. CDR1 is MNHEY and CDR2 is SMNVEV in the germline V gene (reference sequence). CDR3 size: 20 residues. V lost 0 bases to trimming and J lost 0 bases; unmatched junction nucleotides: 12. The CDR3 spells CASSLSSPFSGGGSTDTQYF. In DNA form, the CDR3 reads TGTGCCAGCAGTTTATCGTCGCCCTTCAGCGGGGGGGGGAGCACAGATACGCAGTATTTT.

This chain links TRBV11-2 with TRBJ2-5; no clear D gene. Germline loops: CDR1 SGHAT, CDR2 FQNNGV. V was trimmed by 4 bases and J by 2 bases, leaving 8 bases between them. The CDR3 spans 13 residues. The CDR3 loop reads CASSYGSQETQYF. Here the CDR3 DNA reads TGTGCCAGCAGCTATGGGTCTCAAGAGACCCAGTACTTC.

This chain joins TRBV5-1 and TRBJ2-5; the D gene is possibly TRBD2 (6 bases). Germline V gene data show CDR1 as SGHRS and CDR2 as YFSETQ. Trimming left V 4 bases short and J 5 bases short, with 12 bases between. The CDR3 spans 13 residues. The CDR3 DNA reads as TGCGCCAGCAGCGGCGGGGTTGGGGAGACCCAGTACTTC. It yields the protein CASSGGVGETQYF.

V usage is TRBV6-6 and J usage is TRBJ2-5; 8 bases are shared with TRBD2. With V trimmed by 7 bases and J by 2 bases, 9 bases remained unmatched. The CDR3 sequence is 15 residues long. CDR1 and CDR2 (germline): MNHNY, SVGAGI (reference sequence). The CDR3 region has the DNA TGTGCCAGCAAACCTCCGGGGGGGCGACAAGAGACCCAGTACTTC. It translates to CASKPPGGRQETQYF.

V is TRBV9 and J is TRBJ2-1, with D perhaps matching TRBD2 (5 bases). V lost 0 bases and J lost 5, with 12 bases in between. Germline V gives CDR1 SGDLS, CDR2 YYNGEE. This CDR3 has 15 residues. The CDR3 here is CASSVEGGQNNEQFF. DNA for the CDR3: TGTGCCAGCAGCGTAGAGGGCGGGCAAAACAATGAGCAGTTCTTC.

The chain combines TRBV19 with TRBJ1-5; D gene ambiguous. The CDR3 sequence is 16 residues long. Trimming shortened V by 5 bases and J by 2 bases, and 16 bases separated the two germline ends. Germline V lookup: CDR1 LNHDA, CDR2 SQIVND (reference sequence). CDR3 in amino acids: CASSLIGSLRNQPQHF. CDR3 nucleotide sequence: TGTGCCAGTAGTTTAATTGGGAGTCTTCGCAATCAGCCCCAGCATTTT. The complete variable domain, with remaining parts taken from reference TRBV19 and TRBJ1-5, reads DGGITQSPKYLFRKEGQNVTLSCEQNLNHDAMYWYRQDPGQGLRLIYYSQIVNDFQKGDIAEGYSVSREKKESFPLTVTSAQKNPTAFYLCASSLIGSLRNQPQHFGDGTRLSIL.

This chain links TRBV2 with TRBJ1-2; 7 nucleotides agree with TRBD1. The CDR3 contains 15 residues. CDR1 is SNHLY and CDR2 is FYNNEI in the germline V gene. With V trimmed by 1 base and J by 6 bases, 8 bases remained unmatched. The CDR3 DNA is TGTGCCAGCAGTGAAGGGTCAGGAGGGGGCAATGGCTACACCTTC. It translates to CASSEGSGGGNGYTF.